Listed below are T cell receptor beta chains from one sample, sequenced in a study of blood T cell repertoires in COVID-19. Produced via immunoSEQ multiplex PCR; TCRdb's table is partial and in-frame only. The sample lists about 140,000 clones, 76% occurring once. Sequencing was done on a sample of peripheral blood. Source of these receptors: a woman older than 75 with active or convalescent COVID-19. Both conserved end residues are trimmed from each CDR3. D genes are given only for firm matches. Size is omitted from some rows. Given values are once, few, many or a class for expanded clones.

d_gene: -
v_gene: TRBV24-1
abundance: -
j_gene: TRBJ2-1
CDR3aa: ATSDSGEWGGEYNEQF

d_gene: -
v_gene: TRBV19
abundance: -
j_gene: TRBJ1-5
CDR3aa: ASSIVGGRDRNQPQH

d_gene: TRBD1
v_gene: TRBV2
abundance: once
j_gene: TRBJ2-7
CDR3aa: ASSEPPRQGSGQY

d_gene: TRBD1
v_gene: TRBV7-2
abundance: few
j_gene: TRBJ2-7
CDR3aa: ASSSQGDEQY

d_gene: -
v_gene: TRBV19
abundance: -
j_gene: TRBJ2-2
CDR3aa: ASSIRGRGTGELF

d_gene: TRBD1
v_gene: TRBV7-2
abundance: -
j_gene: TRBJ2-2
CDR3aa: ASSSGQGVLAGELF

d_gene: -
v_gene: TRBV9
abundance: -
j_gene: TRBJ2-3
CDR3aa: ASSAGTDTQY

d_gene: -
v_gene: TRBV5-6
abundance: -
j_gene: TRBJ2-5
CDR3aa: ASSLYQSQTQY

d_gene: -
v_gene: TRBV19
abundance: -
j_gene: TRBJ1-5
CDR3aa: ASSIGHSSSNQPQH

d_gene: -
v_gene: TRBV15
abundance: -
j_gene: TRBJ1-4
CDR3aa: ATSRDRGVGEKLF

d_gene: TRBD2
v_gene: TRBV4-2
abundance: -
j_gene: TRBJ2-3
CDR3aa: ASSQNPGLVITDTQY

d_gene: -
v_gene: TRBV7-2
abundance: -
j_gene: TRBJ1-3
CDR3aa: ASSLKLGSGFAGNTIY

d_gene: -
v_gene: TRBV18
abundance: -
j_gene: TRBJ1-2
CDR3aa: ASSPKNGYT

d_gene: TRBD1
v_gene: TRBV7-3
abundance: -
j_gene: TRBJ1-6
CDR3aa: ASSLRPGQGAGSPLH

d_gene: -
v_gene: TRBV27
abundance: -
j_gene: TRBJ1-1
CDR3aa: ASGPAGRTEAF

d_gene: TRBD1
v_gene: TRBV7-9
abundance: once
j_gene: TRBJ2-6
CDR3aa: ASSPGTGGAGANVLT

d_gene: TRBD1
v_gene: TRBV5-1
abundance: -
j_gene: TRBJ1-5
CDR3aa: ASSPGSTGSNQPQH

d_gene: -
v_gene: TRBV6-6
abundance: once
j_gene: TRBJ1-3
CDR3aa: ASVARGAGNTIY

d_gene: TRBD2
v_gene: TRBV6-5
abundance: -
j_gene: TRBJ2-5
CDR3aa: ASSSAKGRSGGTQY

d_gene: -
v_gene: TRBV27
abundance: -
j_gene: TRBJ1-2
CDR3aa: ASSLSGSSSPYGYT

d_gene: TRBD1
v_gene: TRBV7-9
abundance: -
j_gene: TRBJ1-4
CDR3aa: ASSLGTGGNEKLF

d_gene: -
v_gene: TRBV7-9
abundance: -
j_gene: TRBJ1-1
CDR3aa: ASNSLGGGTEAF

d_gene: -
v_gene: TRBV6-6
abundance: -
j_gene: TRBJ2-3
CDR3aa: ASRPGTDTQY

d_gene: -
v_gene: TRBV5-6
abundance: -
j_gene: TRBJ1-1
CDR3aa: ASSPPHTGTEAF

d_gene: -
v_gene: TRBV30
abundance: -
j_gene: TRBJ1-6
CDR3aa: AWSTGNTSPLH

d_gene: TRBD1
v_gene: TRBV4-1
abundance: -
j_gene: TRBJ2-1
CDR3aa: ASSQADRGWNEQF

d_gene: -
v_gene: TRBV28
abundance: -
j_gene: TRBJ1-5
CDR3aa: ASRLTGPDNQPQH

d_gene: -
v_gene: TRBV9
abundance: -
j_gene: TRBJ1-1
CDR3aa: ASSGVTAEAF

d_gene: -
v_gene: TRBV7-9
abundance: -
j_gene: TRBJ1-1
CDR3aa: ASSPDHRAEAF

d_gene: TRBD1
v_gene: TRBV2
abundance: -
j_gene: TRBJ1-4
CDR3aa: VSADRGNTNEKLF